A selection of T cell receptor beta chains follows, all from one sample in a study of T cells in Graves' hyperthyroidism and ophthalmopathy. Using its own MiXCR run on the multiplex PCR reads, TCRdb lists one record per CDR3 protein. The table lists about 420,000 distinct CDR3 sequences, approximately 14% of them singletons. Sequenced input: blood. The receptor source for this set is a woman aged 18-29 years with Graves' hyperthyroidism. Both conserved end residues are part of each CDR3. D genes are given only for firm matches. Only some rows state a clone size, as once, few, many or a class for expanded clones.

J gene,CDR3 length,V gene,D gene,clone size,CDR3 DNA,CDR3 protein
TRBJ2-7,14,TRBV11-2,.,.,TGTGCCAGCAGCCAAGACCGGGAACCCTACGAGCAGTACTTC,CASSQDREPYEQYF
TRBJ2-7,12,TRBV6-2/TRBV6-3,.,many,TGTGCCAGCAGTTTCGCGGCCTACGAGCAGTACTTC,CASSFAAYEQYF
TRBJ2-2,16,TRBV5-1,.,.,TGCGCCAGCAGCTCCTCCACCCGGGCGGACACCGGGGAGCTGTTTTTT,CASSSSTRADTGELFF
TRBJ2-7,16,TRBV7-3,TRBD1,many,TGTGCCAGCAGCTTAAGGGGGACAGGGAATGGCTACGAGCAGTACTTC,CASSLRGTGNGYEQYF
TRBJ2-7,13,TRBV12-3/TRBV12-4,TRBD1,many,TGTGCCAGCAGTTGGACAGGGCCGTACGAGCAGTACTTC,CASSWTGPYEQYF
TRBJ2-5,13,TRBV30,.,.,TGTGCCTGGAGTGAGGGGTTTGGGGAGACCCAGTACTTC,CAWSEGFGETQYF
TRBJ2-2,14,TRBV30,.,few,TGTGCCTGGAGTGTACAAAGAGACACCGGGGAGCTGTTTTTT,CAWSVQRDTGELFF
TRBJ2-1,15,TRBV11-2,TRBD2,many,TGTGCCAGCAGCTTAGATAGGCGGGAGTCCGATGAGCAGTTCTTC,CASSLDRRESDEQFF
TRBJ2-1,18,TRBV28,.,many,TGTGCCAGCAGTTCAATCGCCAGGGGGGGCAGCTCCTACAATGAGCAGTTCTTC,CASSSIARGGSSYNEQFF
TRBJ2-6,17,TRBV5-6,.,few,TGTGCCAGCAGCTTAGCAGAAGGTTACTCTGGGGCCAACGTCCTGACTTTC,CASSLAEGYSGANVLTF
TRBJ1-1,12,TRBV6-5,.,many,TGTGCCAGCAGTTACCAGGGACCTGAAGCTTTCTTT,CASSYQGPEAFF
TRBJ1-5,15,TRBV20-1,TRBD1,many,TGCAGTGCCCAAGAAGGGGGCGCCGGCAATCAGCCCCAGCATTTT,CSAQEGGAGNQPQHF
TRBJ2-1,17,TRBV12-3/TRBV12-4,TRBD2,many,TGTGCCAGCAGTCTTCCAGGGACTAGTAGACGGTACAATGAGCAGTTCTTC,CASSLPGTSRRYNEQFF
TRBJ2-1,16,TRBV5-4,TRBD1,.,TGTGCCAGCAGCTCGGGCGGTGAGGGGGCCCCCAATGAGCAGTTCTTC,CASSSGGEGAPNEQFF